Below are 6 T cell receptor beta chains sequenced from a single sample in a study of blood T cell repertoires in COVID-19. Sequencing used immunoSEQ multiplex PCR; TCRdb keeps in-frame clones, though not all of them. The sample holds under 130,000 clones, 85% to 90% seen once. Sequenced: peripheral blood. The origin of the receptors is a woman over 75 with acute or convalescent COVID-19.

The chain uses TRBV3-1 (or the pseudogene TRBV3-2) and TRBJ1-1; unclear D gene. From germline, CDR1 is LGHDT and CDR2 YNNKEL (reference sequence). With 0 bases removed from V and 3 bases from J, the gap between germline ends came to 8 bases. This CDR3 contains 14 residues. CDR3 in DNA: TGTGCCAGCAGCCAAGAGGCAGGATACACTGAAGCTTTCTTT. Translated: CASSQEAGYTEAFF.

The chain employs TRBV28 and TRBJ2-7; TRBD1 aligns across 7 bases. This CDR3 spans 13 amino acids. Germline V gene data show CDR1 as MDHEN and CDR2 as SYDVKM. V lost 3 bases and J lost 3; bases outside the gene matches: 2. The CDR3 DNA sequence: TGTGCCAGCAGTTTGGGGACAGACTACGAGCAGTACTTC. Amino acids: CASSLGTDYEQYF. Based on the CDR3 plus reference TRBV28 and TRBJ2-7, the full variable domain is DVKVTQSSRYLVKRTGEKVFLECVQDMDHENMFWYRQDPGLGLRLIYFSYDVKMKEKGDIPEGYSVSREKKERFSLILESASTNQTSMYLCASSLGTDYEQYFGPGTRLTVT.

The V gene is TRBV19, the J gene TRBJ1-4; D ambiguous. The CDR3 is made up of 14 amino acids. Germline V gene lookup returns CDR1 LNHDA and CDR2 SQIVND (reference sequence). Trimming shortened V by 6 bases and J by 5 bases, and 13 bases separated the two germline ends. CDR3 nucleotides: TGTGCCAGTAGCGCCGCAGTTCTGAATGAAAAACTGTTTTTT. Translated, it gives CASSAAVLNEKLFF.

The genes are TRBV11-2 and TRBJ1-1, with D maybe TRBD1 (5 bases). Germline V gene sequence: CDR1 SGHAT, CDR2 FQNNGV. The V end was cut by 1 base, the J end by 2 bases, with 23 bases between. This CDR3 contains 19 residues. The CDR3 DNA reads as TGTGCCAGCAGCTTAGCCGTCTCCCAGACAGTGCGGCCTAACACTGAAGCTTTCTTT. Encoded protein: CASSLAVSQTVRPNTEAFF.

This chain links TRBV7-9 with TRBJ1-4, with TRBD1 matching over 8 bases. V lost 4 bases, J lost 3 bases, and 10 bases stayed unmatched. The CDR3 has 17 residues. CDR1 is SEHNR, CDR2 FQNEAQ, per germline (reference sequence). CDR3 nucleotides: TGTGCCAGCAGCTACGGACAGGGCCCAACGGCTAATGAAAAACTGTTTTTT. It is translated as CASSYGQGPTANEKLFF.

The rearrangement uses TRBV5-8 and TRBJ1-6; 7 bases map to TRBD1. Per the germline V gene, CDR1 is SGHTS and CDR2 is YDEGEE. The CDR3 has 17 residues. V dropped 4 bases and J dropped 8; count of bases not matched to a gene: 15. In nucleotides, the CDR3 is TGTGCCAGCAGCCCCCGGACAGGTTTTAGTCCTCATTCACCCCTCCACTTT. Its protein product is CASSPRTGFSPHSPLHF.